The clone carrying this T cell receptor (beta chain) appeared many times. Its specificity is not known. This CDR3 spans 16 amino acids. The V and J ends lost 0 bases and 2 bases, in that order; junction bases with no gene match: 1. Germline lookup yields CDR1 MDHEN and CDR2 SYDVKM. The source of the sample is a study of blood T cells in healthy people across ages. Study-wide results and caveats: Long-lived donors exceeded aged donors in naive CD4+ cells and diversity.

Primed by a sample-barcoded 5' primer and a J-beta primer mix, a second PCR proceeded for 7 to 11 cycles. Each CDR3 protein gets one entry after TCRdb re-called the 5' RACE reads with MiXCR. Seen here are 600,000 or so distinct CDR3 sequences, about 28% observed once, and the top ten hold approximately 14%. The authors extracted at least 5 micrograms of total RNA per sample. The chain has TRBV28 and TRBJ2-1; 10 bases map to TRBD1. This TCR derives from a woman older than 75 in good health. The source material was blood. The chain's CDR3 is CASSLWGTGAYNEQFF. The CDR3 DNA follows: TGTGCCAGCAGTTTATGGGGGACAGGGGCCTACAATGAGCAGTTCTTC.